Below are 13 T cell receptor beta chains sequenced from a single sample in a study of blood T cell repertoires in COVID-19. Clones were read by immunoSEQ multiplex PCR, and TCRdb kept only the in-frame ones, dropping some. The sample yields over 110,000 clones, more than 70% seen once. The specimen sequenced was peripheral blood. These receptors came from a human donor in a cohort sampled during active COVID-19.

This clone was recorded only once. The rearrangement uses TRBV7-2 and TRBJ2-3, with 10 bases lining up with TRBD2. The CDR3 extends over 16 amino acids. Trimming removed 4 bases from V and 1 base from J; junction bases left unmatched: 5. CDR1 is SGHTA, CDR2 FQGNSA, per germline. The CDR3 sequence: CASSWASGGGTDTQYF. The CDR3 DNA reads TGTGCCAGCAGCTGGGCTAGCGGGGGTGGCACAGATACGCAGTATTTT.

A single count supports this clone. One end of the junction does not line up with germline, which may come from a read error. V is TRBV2 and J is TRBJ2-2; D gene ambiguous. Germline CDR1 is SNHLY and CDR2 is FYNNEI. The CDR3 contains 13 residues. The CDR3 nucleotides read TGTGCCAGCAGAGTGCGGAACGCCGGGGAGCTGTTTTTT. The encoded protein is CASRVRNAGELFF.

The chain joins TRBV6-5 to TRBJ1-1; D remains unclear. Deletions cut 6 bases from V and 1 base from J, with 12 bases between. Germline CDR1 MNHEY, CDR2 SVGAGI. This CDR3 contains 14 residues. CDR3 nucleotide sequence: TGTGCCAGCAGGACCCCATCAGGGAACACTGAAGCTTTCTTT. Residues: CASRTPSGNTEAFF.

The V gene is TRBV5-6, the J gene TRBJ1-1, with a weak D call TRBD1 (6 bases). The germline V gene has CDR1 SGHDT and CDR2 YYEEEE. The V and J ends lost 2 bases and 10 bases respectively, with 15 bases between them. The CDR3 has 13 residues. The DNA for the CDR3 is TGTGCCAGCAGCTTCCGGTCCCCCAGGGGAGCTTTCTTT. Residues: CASSFRSPRGAFF.

CDR3 protein: CASSEGQFETQYF. For the CDR3, the DNA is TGTGCCAGCAGCGAGGGACAATTCGAGACCCAGTACTTC. The chain employs TRBV9 and TRBJ2-5; D perhaps matches TRBD1 (6 bases). Between the trimmed V and J ends, which lost 3 bases and 5 bases, there was a span of 11 bases. From germline, CDR1 is SGDLS and CDR2 YYNGEE. There are 13 residues in the CDR3.

The genes are TRBV7-2 and TRBJ2-7, with 8 bases lining up with TRBD2. This CDR3 is 15 amino acids long. CDR1 and CDR2 (germline): SGHTA, FQGNSA. The J segment lost 2 bases and the V segment lost 1 base, leaving 4 bases of the junction unmatched. The CDR3 region is CASSLGGTRTYEQYF. The CDR3 region has the DNA TGTGCCAGCAGCTTAGGGGGGACTAGAACCTACGAGCAGTACTTC.

This chain connects TRBV5-6 to TRBJ1-1, with D perhaps matching TRBD1 (5 bases). This CDR3 is built from 16 residues. Germline CDR1 and CDR2: SGHDT and YYEEEE. The ends were cut back, 3 bases at V and 1 base at J, with 16 bases in the middle. CDR3 sequence (DNA): TGTGCCAGCAGCTCCTCAAGGGGCAGAAGGAACACTGAAGCTTTCTTT. It codes for CASSSSRGRRNTEAFF.

The chain couples TRBV10-3 to TRBJ2-7, with D uncertain. V lost 3 bases and J lost 0, with 3 bases in between. Germline V gives CDR1 ENHRY, CDR2 SYGVKD. This CDR3 is built from 12 residues. DNA of the CDR3: TGTGCCATCAGTGACCACTCCTACGAGCAGTACTTC. It codes for CAISDHSYEQYF.

Comment on this clone: This specimen includes other DNA sequences encoding the same CDR3. The CDR3 DNA is TGTGCCAGCAGCGTAGGAGGTGACTATGGCTACACCTTC. Its protein product is CASSVGGDYGYTF. The genes are TRBV9 and TRBJ1-2, with D hard to call. V shed 0 bases and J shed 3 bases, with 6 bases lying between them. Per germline, CDR1 SGDLS and CDR2 YYNGEE. CDR3 length equals 13 residues. The full variable domain, with the rest looked up from reference TRBV9 and TRBJ1-2, is DSGVTQTPKHLITATGQRVTLRCSPRSGDLSVYWYQQSLDQGLQFLIQYYNGEERAKGNILERFSAQQFPDLHSELNLSSLELGDSALYFCASSVGGDYGYTFGSGTRLTVV.

This clone was detected only a few times. The V call is TRBV2, the J call TRBJ1-2; D ambiguous. There are 13 residues in the CDR3. Germline CDR1 is SNHLY and CDR2 is FYNNEI. Trimming stripped 4 bases from V and 7 bases from J, with 13 bases between. The CDR3 sequence is CASSGAQRGGYTF. The CDR3 DNA reads TGTGCCAGCAGTGGAGCTCAGCGGGGTGGCTACACCTTC.

The chain employs TRBV30 and TRBJ2-6; tentatively, D is TRBD1 (6 bases). V lost 0 bases to trimming and J lost 4 bases, with 10 bases between them. Germline values: CDR1 GTSNPN, CDR2 SVGIG (reference sequence). The CDR3 is made up of 15 amino acids. CDR3 region: CAWSVGGIGANVLTF. CDR3 sequence (DNA): TGTGCCTGGAGTGTAGGGGGAATCGGGGCCAACGTCCTGACTTTC. The full variable domain, with the rest looked up from reference TRBV30 and TRBJ2-6, is SQTIHQWPATLVQPVGSPLSLECTVEGTSNPNLYWYRQAAGRGLQLLFYSVGIGQISSEVPQNLSASRPQDRQFILSSKKLLLSDSGFYLCAWSVGGIGANVLTFGAGSRLTVL.

Only a few counts were recorded for this clone. The chain uses TRBV19 and TRBJ1-1; the D gene is possibly TRBD1 (5 bases). Trimming removed 6 bases from V and 0 bases from J, with 14 bases in between. Germline V gene lookup returns CDR1 LNHDA and CDR2 SQIVND (reference sequence). There are 15 residues in the CDR3. CDR3 nucleotide sequence: TGTGCCAGTAGAGCGGGGCGGACCATGAACACTGAAGCTTTCTTT. Its protein product is CASRAGRTMNTEAFF.

The V call is TRBV19, the J call TRBJ2-5; perhaps TRBD1 as D (6 bases). This CDR3 region has 20 residues. Germline CDR1 is LNHDA and CDR2 is SQIVND (reference sequence). V was pared by 1 base and J by 2 bases, with 26 bases between. This CDR3 reads CASSIGSRRVGRGLQETQYF. The CDR3 nucleotides read TGTGCCAGTAGTATAGGCTCTCGAAGGGTGGGCAGGGGCCTTCAAGAGACCCAGTACTTC.